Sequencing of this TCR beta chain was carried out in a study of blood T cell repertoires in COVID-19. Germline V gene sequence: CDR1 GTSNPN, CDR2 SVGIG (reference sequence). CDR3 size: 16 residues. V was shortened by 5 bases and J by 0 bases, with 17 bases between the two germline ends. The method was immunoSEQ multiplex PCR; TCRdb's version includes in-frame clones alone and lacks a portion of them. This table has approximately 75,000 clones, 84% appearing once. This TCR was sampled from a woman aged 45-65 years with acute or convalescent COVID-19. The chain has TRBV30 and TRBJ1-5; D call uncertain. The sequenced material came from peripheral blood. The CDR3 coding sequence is TGTGCCTGGCAGGCGGGAACTATCCTTAGCAATCAGCCCCAGCATTTT. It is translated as CAWQAGTILSNQPQHF.